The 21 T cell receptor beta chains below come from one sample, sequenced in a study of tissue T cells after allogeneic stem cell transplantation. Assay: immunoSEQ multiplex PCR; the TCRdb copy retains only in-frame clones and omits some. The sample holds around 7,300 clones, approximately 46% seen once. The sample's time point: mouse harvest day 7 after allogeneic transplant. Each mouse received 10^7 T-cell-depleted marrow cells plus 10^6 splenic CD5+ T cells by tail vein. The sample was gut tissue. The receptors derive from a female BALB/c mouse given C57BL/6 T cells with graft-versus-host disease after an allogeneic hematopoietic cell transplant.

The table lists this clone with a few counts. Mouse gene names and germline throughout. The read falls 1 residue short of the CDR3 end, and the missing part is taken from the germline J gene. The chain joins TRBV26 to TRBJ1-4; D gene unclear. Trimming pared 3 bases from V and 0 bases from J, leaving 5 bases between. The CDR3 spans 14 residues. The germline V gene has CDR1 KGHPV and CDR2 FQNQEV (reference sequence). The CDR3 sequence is CASSLGISNERLFF. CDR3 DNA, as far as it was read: TGTGCCAGCAGTCTAGGGATTTCCAACGAAAGATTATTT.

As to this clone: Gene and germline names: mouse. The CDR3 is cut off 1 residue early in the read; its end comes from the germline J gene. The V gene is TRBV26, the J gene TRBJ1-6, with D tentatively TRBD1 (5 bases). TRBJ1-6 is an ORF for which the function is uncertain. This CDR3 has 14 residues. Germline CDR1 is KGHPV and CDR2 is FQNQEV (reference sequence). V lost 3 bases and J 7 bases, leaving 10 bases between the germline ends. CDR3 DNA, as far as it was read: TGTGCCAGCAGTCTCCGGGAGGGGAATTCGCCCCTCTAC. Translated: CASSLREGNSPLY. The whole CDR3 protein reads CASSLREGNSPLYF.

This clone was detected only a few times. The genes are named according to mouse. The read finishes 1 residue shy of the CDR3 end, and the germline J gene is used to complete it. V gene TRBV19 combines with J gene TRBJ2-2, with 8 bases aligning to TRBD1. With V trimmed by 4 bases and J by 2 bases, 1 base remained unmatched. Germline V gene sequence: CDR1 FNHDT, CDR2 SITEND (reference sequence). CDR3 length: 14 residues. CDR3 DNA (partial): TGTGCCAGCAGTCGGACAGGGAACACCGGGCAGCTCTAC. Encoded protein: CASSRTGNTGQLY. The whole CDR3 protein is CASSRTGNTGQLYF.

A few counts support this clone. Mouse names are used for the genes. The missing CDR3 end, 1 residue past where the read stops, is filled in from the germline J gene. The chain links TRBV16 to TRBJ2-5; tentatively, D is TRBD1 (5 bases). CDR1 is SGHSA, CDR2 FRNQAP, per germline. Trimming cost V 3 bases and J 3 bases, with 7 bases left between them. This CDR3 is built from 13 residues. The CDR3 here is CASSFGQQDTQYF. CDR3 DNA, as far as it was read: TGTGCAAGCAGCTTTGGACAACAAGACACCCAGTAC.

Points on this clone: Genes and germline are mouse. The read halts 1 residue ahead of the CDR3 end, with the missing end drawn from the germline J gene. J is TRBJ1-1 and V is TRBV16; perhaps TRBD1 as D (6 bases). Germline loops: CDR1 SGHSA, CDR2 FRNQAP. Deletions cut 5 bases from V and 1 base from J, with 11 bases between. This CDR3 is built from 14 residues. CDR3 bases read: TGTGCAAGCAGCCCGTACAGGGTAAACACAGAAGTCTTC. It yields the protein CASSPYRVNTEVF. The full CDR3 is CASSPYRVNTEVFF.

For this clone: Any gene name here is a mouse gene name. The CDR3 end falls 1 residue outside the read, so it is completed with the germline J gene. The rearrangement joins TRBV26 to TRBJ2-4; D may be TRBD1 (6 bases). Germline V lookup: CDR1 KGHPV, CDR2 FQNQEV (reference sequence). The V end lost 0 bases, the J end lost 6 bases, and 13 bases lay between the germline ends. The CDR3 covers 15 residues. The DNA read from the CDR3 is TGTGCCAGCAGTCTGTCGGGACAAAGGGCGAACACCTTGTAC. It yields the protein CASSLSGQRANTLY. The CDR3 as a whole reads CASSLSGQRANTLYF. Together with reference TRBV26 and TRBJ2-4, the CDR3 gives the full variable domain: NSKVIQTPRYLVKGQGQKAKMRCIPEKGHPVVFWYQQNKNNEFKFLINFQNQEVLQQIDMTEKRFSAECPSNSPCSLEIQSSEAGDSALYLCASSLSGQRANTLYFGAGTRLSVL.

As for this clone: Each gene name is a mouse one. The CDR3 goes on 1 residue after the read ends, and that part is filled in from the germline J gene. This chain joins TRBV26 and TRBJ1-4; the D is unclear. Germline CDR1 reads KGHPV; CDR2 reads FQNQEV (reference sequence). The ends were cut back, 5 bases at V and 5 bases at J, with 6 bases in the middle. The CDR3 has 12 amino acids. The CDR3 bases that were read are TGTGCCAGCAGTGGCAGGAACGAAAGATTATTT. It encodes CASSGRNERLF. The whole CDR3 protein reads CASSGRNERLFF. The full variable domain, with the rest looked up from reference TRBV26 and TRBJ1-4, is NSKVIQTPRYLVKGQGQKAKMRCIPEKGHPVVFWYQQNKNNEFKFLINFQNQEVLQQIDMTEKRFSAECPSNSPCSLEIQSSEAGDSALYLCASSGRNERLFFGHGTKLSVL.

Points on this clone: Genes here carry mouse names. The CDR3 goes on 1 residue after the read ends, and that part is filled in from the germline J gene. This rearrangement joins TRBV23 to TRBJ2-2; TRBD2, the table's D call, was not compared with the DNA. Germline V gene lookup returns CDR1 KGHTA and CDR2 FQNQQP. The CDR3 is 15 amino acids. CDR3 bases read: TGCTCCAGCAGCCGGGACTGGGGGAACACCGGGCAGCTCTAC. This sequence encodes CSSSRDWGNTGQLY. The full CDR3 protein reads CSSSRDWGNTGQLYF.

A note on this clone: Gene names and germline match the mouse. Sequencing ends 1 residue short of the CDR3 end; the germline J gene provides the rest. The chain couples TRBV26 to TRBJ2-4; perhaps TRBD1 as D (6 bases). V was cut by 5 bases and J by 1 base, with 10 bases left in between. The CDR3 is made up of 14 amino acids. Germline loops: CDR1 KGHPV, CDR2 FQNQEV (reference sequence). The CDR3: CASSSRTGQNTLYF. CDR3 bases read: TGTGCCAGCAGTTCTCGGACAGGTCAAAACACCTTGTAC. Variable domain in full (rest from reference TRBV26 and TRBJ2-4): NSKVIQTPRYLVKGQGQKAKMRCIPEKGHPVVFWYQQNKNNEFKFLINFQNQEVLQQIDMTEKRFSAECPSNSPCSLEIQSSEAGDSALYLCASSSRTGQNTLYFGAGTRLSVL.

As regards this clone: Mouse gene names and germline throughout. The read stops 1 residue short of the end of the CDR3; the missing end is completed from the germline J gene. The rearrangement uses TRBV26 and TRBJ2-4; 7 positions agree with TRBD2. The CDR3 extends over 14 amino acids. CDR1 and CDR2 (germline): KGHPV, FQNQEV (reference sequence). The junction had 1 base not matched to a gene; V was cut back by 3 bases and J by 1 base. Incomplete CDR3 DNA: TGTGCCAGCAGTCTTCTGGGGGGTCAAAACACCTTGTAC. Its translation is CASSLLGGQNTLY. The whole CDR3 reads CASSLLGGQNTLYF.

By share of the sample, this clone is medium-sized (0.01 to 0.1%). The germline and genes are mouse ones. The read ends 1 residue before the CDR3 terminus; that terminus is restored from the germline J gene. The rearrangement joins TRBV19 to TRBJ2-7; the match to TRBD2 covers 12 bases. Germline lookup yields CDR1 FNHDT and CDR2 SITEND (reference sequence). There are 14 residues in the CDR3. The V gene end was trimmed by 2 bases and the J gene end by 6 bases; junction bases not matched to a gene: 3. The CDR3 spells CASSMTGGALEQYF. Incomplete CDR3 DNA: TGTGCCAGCAGTATGACTGGGGGGGCGCTTGAACAGTAC.

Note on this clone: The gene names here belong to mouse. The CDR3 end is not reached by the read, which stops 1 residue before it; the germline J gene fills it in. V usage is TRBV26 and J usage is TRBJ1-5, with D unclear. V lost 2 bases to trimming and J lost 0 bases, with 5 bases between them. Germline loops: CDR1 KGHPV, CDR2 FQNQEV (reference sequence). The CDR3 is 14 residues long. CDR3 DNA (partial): TGTGCCAGCAGTCTGCAGCATAACAACCAGGCTCCGCTT. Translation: CASSLQHNNQAPL. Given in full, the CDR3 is CASSLQHNNQAPLF.

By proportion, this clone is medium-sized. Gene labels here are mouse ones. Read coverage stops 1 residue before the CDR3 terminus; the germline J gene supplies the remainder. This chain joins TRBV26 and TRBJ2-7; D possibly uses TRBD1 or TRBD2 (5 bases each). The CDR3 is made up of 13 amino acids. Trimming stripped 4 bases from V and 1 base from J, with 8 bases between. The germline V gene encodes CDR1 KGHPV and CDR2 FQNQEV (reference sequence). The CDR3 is CASSPGPSYEQYF. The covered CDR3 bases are TGTGCCAGCAGTCCGGGACCATCCTATGAACAGTAC.

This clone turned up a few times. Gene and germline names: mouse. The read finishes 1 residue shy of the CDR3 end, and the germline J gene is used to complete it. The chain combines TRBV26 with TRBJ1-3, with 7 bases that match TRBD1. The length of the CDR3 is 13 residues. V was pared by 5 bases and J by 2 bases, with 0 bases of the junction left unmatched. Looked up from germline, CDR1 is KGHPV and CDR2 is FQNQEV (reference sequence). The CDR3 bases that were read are TGTGCCAGCAGTACAGGGGCTGGAAATACGCTCTAT. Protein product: CASSTGAGNTLY. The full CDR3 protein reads CASSTGAGNTLYF. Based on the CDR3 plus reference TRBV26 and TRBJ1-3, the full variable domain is NSKVIQTPRYLVKGQGQKAKMRCIPEKGHPVVFWYQQNKNNEFKFLINFQNQEVLQQIDMTEKRFSAECPSNSPCSLEIQSSEAGDSALYLCASSTGAGNTLYFGEGSRLIVV.

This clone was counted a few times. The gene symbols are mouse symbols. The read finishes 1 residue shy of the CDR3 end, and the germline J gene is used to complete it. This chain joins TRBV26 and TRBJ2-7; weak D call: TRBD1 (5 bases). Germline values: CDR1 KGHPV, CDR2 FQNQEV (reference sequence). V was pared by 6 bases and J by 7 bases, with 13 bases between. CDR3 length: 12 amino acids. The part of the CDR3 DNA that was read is TGTGCCAGCAGCGCAGGGTTTGGGGAACAGTAC. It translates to CASSAGFGEQY. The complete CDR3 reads CASSAGFGEQYF. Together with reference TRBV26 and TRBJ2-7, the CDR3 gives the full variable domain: NSKVIQTPRYLVKGQGQKAKMRCIPEKGHPVVFWYQQNKNNEFKFLINFQNQEVLQQIDMTEKRFSAECPSNSPCSLEIQSSEAGDSALYLCASSAGFGEQYFGPGTRLTVL.

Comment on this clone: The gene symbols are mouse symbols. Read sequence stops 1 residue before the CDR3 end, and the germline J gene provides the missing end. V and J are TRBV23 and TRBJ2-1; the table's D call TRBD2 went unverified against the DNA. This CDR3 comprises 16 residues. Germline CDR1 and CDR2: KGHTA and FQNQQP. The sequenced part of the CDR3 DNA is TGCTCCAGCAGTCAATACTGGGGGGGCGGGTATGCTGAGCAGTTC. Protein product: CSSSQYWGGGYAEQF. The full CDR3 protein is CSSSQYWGGGYAEQFF. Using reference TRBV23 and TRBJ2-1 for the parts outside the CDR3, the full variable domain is DAAVTQKPRYLIKMKGQEAEMKCIPEKGHTAVFWYQQKQSKELKFLIYFQNQQPLDQIDMVKERFSAVCPSSSLCSLGIRTCEAEDSALYLCSSSQYWGGGYAEQFFGPGTRLTVL.

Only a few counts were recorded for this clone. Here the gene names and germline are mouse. CDR3 protein: CASRLGGDTQYF. The CDR3 DNA, read in part, is TGTGCCAGCAGGTTGGGGGGAGACACCCAGTAC. The rearrangement links TRBV26 to TRBJ2-5; 7 bases align to TRBD2. With the read ending 1 residue before the CDR3 end, the germline J gene is used to fill in that end. J was trimmed by 5 bases and V by 6 bases; bases with no gene match: 2. Germline CDR1 and CDR2: KGHPV and FQNQEV (reference sequence). The CDR3 covers 12 residues.

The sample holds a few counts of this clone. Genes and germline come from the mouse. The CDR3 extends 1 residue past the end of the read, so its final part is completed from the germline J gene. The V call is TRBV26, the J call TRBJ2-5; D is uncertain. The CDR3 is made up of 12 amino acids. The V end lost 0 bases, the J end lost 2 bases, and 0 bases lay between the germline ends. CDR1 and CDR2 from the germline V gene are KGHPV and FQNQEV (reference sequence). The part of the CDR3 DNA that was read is TGTGCCAGCAGTCTGTCCCAAGACACCCAGTAC. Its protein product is CASSLSQDTQY. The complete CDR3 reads CASSLSQDTQYF.

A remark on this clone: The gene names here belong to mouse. Incomplete CDR3 DNA: TGTGCCAGCTCCTATAGTGCAGAAACGCTGTAT. This sequence encodes CASSYSAETLY. The whole CDR3 protein reads CASSYSAETLYF. The chain combines TRBV12-1 with TRBJ2-3, with D unresolved. The read halts 1 residue ahead of the CDR3 end, with the missing end drawn from the germline J gene. The V gene's germline CDR1 is SGHSN and CDR2 HYEKVE. This CDR3 has 12 amino acids. With 4 bases removed from V and 0 bases from J, the gap between germline ends came to 4 bases.

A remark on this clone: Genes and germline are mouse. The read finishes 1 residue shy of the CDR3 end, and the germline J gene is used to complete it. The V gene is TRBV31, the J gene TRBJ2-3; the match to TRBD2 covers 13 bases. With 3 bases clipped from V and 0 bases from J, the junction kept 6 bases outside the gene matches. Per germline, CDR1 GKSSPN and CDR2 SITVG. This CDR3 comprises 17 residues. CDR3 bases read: TGTGCCTGGAGCTCGGGACTGGGGGGGACTAGTGCAGAAACGCTGTAT. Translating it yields CAWSSGLGGTSAETLY. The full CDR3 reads CAWSSGLGGTSAETLYF.

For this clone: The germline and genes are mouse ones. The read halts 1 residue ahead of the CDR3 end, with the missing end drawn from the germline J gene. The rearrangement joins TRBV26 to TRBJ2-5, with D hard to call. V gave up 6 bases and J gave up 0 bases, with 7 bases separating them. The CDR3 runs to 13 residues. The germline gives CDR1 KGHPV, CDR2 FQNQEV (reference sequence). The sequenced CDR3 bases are TGTGCCAGCAGCCCGGACAACCAAGACACCCAGTAC. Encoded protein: CASSPDNQDTQY. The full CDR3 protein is CASSPDNQDTQYF.